Following are 27 T cell receptor beta chains from one sample sequenced in a study of T cell responses to AZD1222 COVID-19 vaccine. The table came from immunoSEQ multiplex PCR; TCRdb's copy has only in-frame clones and leaves some out. The sample gives over 80,000 clones, roughly 92% of which show up once; 8% to 9.5% is in the top ten. Sample: peripheral blood, taken 28 days after the second AZD1222 dose. The receptors derive from an adult who received the AZD1222 COVID-19 vaccine.

CDR3 coding DNA: TGTGCCACGACTAGCGGGAGGATAGACACCGGGGAGCTGTTTTTT. Protein sequence: CATTSGRIDTGELFF. The chain carries TRBV15 and TRBJ2-2; 13 bases match TRBD2. CDR3 length: 15 amino acids. Trimming at V came to 9 bases and at J to 3 bases, leaving 4 bases not matched to a gene. Germline V CDR1 and CDR2: LNHNV, YYDKDF (reference sequence).

The CDR3 region is CASSTRNGPQHF. The CDR3 coding sequence is TGTGCCAGCAGCACCAGGAATGGGCCCCAGCATTTT. The J gene is TRBJ1-5, the V gene TRBV5-4; D gene ambiguous. The CDR3 has 12 amino acids. The V end lost 4 bases, the J end lost 9 bases, and 11 bases lay between the germline ends. CDR1 and CDR2 (germline): SGHNT, YYREEE (reference sequence).

This rearrangement joins TRBV11-2 to TRBJ2-7; D might be TRBD2 (5 bases). V lost 1 base to trimming and J lost 0 bases, with 10 bases between them. Germline values: CDR1 SGHAT, CDR2 FQNNGV. This CDR3 contains 15 residues. The CDR3 coding sequence is TGTGCCAGCAGCTTAGTGATTAGCGCCTCCTACGAGCAGTACTTC. Its translation is CASSLVISASYEQYF.

This chain uses TRBV6-5 with TRBJ1-1, with 8 bases matching TRBD1. The V gene end was trimmed by 1 base and the J gene end by 1 base; junction bases not matched to a gene: 2. The germline CDR1 and CDR2 sequences are MNHEY and SVGAGI. CDR3 length: 15 residues. CDR3 amino acids: CASSYWGTGNTEAFF. CDR3 DNA: TGTGCCAGCAGTTACTGGGGGACAGGGAACACTGAAGCTTTCTTT.

The chain combines TRBV28 with TRBJ1-4; TRBD1 matches at 7 bases. Germline CDR1 is MDHEN and CDR2 is SYDVKM. After removal of 6 bases from V and 7 bases from J, the junction contained 8 bases not matched to a gene. The CDR3 runs 14 residues. The CDR3, as DNA: TGTGCCAGCAGGCCGGGACAGAGGGTTGAAAAACTGTTTTTT. As protein: CASRPGQRVEKLFF.

The rearrangement joins TRBV19 to TRBJ2-5; TRBD2 aligns across 7 bases. J lost 9 bases, V lost 0 bases, and 1 base had no gene match. Germline loops: CDR1 LNHDA, CDR2 SQIVND (reference sequence). The CDR3 spans 12 residues. The CDR3 reads CASSIEGRAQYF. The CDR3 region has the DNA TGTGCCAGTAGTATAGAGGGGAGGGCCCAGTACTTC.

The chain carries TRBV28 and TRBJ2-7; no firm D call. The V end lost 6 bases, the J end lost 4 bases, and 10 bases lay between the germline ends. The CDR3 extends over 12 amino acids. CDR1 and CDR2 (germline): MDHEN, SYDVKM. Written as DNA, the CDR3 is TGTGCCAGCAGCCGCCTTTTGTACGAGCAGTACTTC. As protein: CASSRLLYEQYF.

The V gene is TRBV7-2, the J gene TRBJ2-3; D unclear. Trimming shortened V by 1 base and J by 1 base, and 9 bases separated the two germline ends. The CDR3 is 15 amino acids. Per germline, CDR1 SGHTA and CDR2 FQGNSA. CDR3 amino acids: CASSLDWQGTDTQYF. CDR3 bases: TGTGCCAGCAGCTTAGATTGGCAGGGCACAGATACGCAGTATTTT.

The rearrangement joins TRBV29-1 to TRBJ2-7; unclear D gene. Germline CDR1 is SQVTM and CDR2 is ANQGSEA. The CDR3 has 13 residues. V was cut by 4 bases and J by 0 bases, with 10 bases left in between. This CDR3 is CSVGAGSSYEQYF. The CDR3 DNA reads TGCAGCGTTGGAGCAGGAAGCTCCTACGAGCAGTACTTC.

V and J are TRBV18 and TRBJ1-1; D ambiguous. CDR3 length: 16 amino acids. Trimming removed 3 bases at V and 0 bases at J, with 14 bases between. Germline V gene data show CDR1 as KGHSH and CDR2 as LQKENI. DNA for the CDR3: TGTGCCAGCTCACCGATAACGAGCGTAGTGAACACTGAAGCTTTCTTT. This sequence encodes CASSPITSVVNTEAFF.

The chain couples TRBV28 to TRBJ2-7; D unresolved. CDR3 length equals 14 residues. Germline CDR1 MDHEN, CDR2 SYDVKM. Trimming removed 5 bases at V and 3 bases at J, with 14 bases between. CDR3 DNA sequence: TGTGCCAGCAGTACTATGGGCCAATTCTACGAGCAGTACTTC. Translating it yields CASSTMGQFYEQYF.

The chain links TRBV5-4 to TRBJ2-5; no reliable D call. The CDR3 has 13 amino acids. The germline gives CDR1 SGHNT, CDR2 YYREEE (reference sequence). Trimming left V 3 bases short and J 7 bases short, with 13 bases between. The CDR3 DNA follows: TGTGCCAGCAGCTCTGAGGACGGTGGGACCCAGTACTTC. This codes for CASSSEDGGTQYF.

This clone appeared a single time. The rearrangement uses TRBV6-5 and TRBJ1-2; 10 nucleotides match TRBD1. The trim removed 6 bases at V and 8 bases at J, leaving 9 bases unmatched. The germline CDR1 and CDR2 sequences are MNHEY and SVGAGI. The CDR3 totals 14 residues. The CDR3 protein is CASSRIRQGAGYTF. The DNA for the CDR3 is TGTGCCAGCAGCCGGATTAGACAGGGGGCGGGCTACACCTTC.

This rearrangement joins TRBV6-1 to TRBJ1-5; 9 bases match TRBD1. The CDR3 runs to 17 residues. Germline assignment: CDR1 MNHNS and CDR2 SASEGT. V trimming: 1 base; J trimming: 6 bases; junction bases outside the gene matches: 10. Here the CDR3 reads CASSEGVRTGVVQPQHF. CDR3 DNA sequence: TGTGCCAGCAGTGAAGGAGTTAGGACAGGGGTTGTTCAGCCCCAGCATTTT.

This chain joins TRBV5-1 and TRBJ1-2; tentative D call: TRBD1 (6 bases). The CDR3 extends over 13 amino acids. In germline, CDR1 is SGHRS, CDR2 YFSETQ. Deletions cut 6 bases from V and 10 bases from J, with 19 bases between. CDR3 sequence (DNA): TGCGCCAGCACCTCGGGGGCTGGGAAGGACTACACCTTC. It codes for CASTSGAGKDYTF. Full variable domain (remainder filled in from reference TRBV5-1 and TRBJ1-2): KAGVTQTPRYLIKTRGQQVTLSCSPISGHRSVSWYQQTPGQGLQFLFEYFSETQRNKGNFPGRFSGRQFSNSRSEMNVSTLELGDSALYLCASTSGAGKDYTFGSGTRLTVV.

The V call is TRBV28, the J call TRBJ2-6; TRBD2 matches at 11 bases. The CDR3 contains 17 residues. CDR1 is MDHEN and CDR2 is SYDVKM in the germline V gene. The trim removed 5 bases at V and 0 bases at J, leaving 3 bases unmatched. As DNA, the CDR3 is TGTGCCAGCAGTCTGACTAGCGGGGTCTCTGGGGCCAACGTCCTGACTTTC. Translated: CASSLTSGVSGANVLTF.

J is TRBJ1-3 and V is TRBV18; TRBD1 might be the D (5 bases). The CDR3 consists of 15 residues. Per the germline V gene, CDR1 is KGHSH and CDR2 is LQKENI. V lost 2 bases to trimming and J lost 0 bases, with 8 bases between them. The DNA of the CDR3 is TGTGCCAGCTCACCAATCGACAGCTCTGGAAACACCATATATTTT. The encoded protein is CASSPIDSSGNTIYF.

V is TRBV18 and J is TRBJ2-7; 9 bases line up with TRBD1. CDR1 KGHSH and CDR2 LQKENI come from the germline V gene. The CDR3 consists of 14 residues. The V segment lost 3 bases and the J segment 6 bases; nucleotides outside the gene matches: 6. The CDR3 here is CASSPRDRDGEQYF. Written as DNA, the CDR3 is TGTGCCAGCTCACCGAGGGACAGGGACGGCGAGCAGTACTTC. The full variable domain, completed using reference TRBV18 and TRBJ2-7, is NAGVMQNPRHLVRRRGQEARLRCSPMKGHSHVYWYRQLPEEGLKFMVYLQKENIIDESGMPKERFSAEFPKEGPSILRIQQVVRGDSAAYFCASSPRDRDGEQYFGPGTRLTVT.

The rearrangement joins TRBV15 to TRBJ2-2, with TRBD1 matching 12 bases. The germline V gene has CDR1 LNHNV and CDR2 YYDKDF (reference sequence). Trimming removed 1 base from V and 11 bases from J; junction bases left unmatched: 5. The CDR3 is 15 amino acids. The CDR3 reads CATSRAGTGGPELFF. CDR3 nucleotides: TGTGCCACCAGCAGAGCGGGGACAGGGGGCCCCGAGCTGTTTTTT.

The rearrangement uses TRBV5-1 and TRBJ1-6, with unresolved D. V lost 0 bases and J 9 bases, leaving 13 bases between the germline ends. CDR1 is SGHRS, CDR2 YFSETQ, per germline. This CDR3 contains 15 residues. The CDR3 spells CASSLGAAVGSPLHF. The CDR3 DNA is TGCGCCAGCAGCTTGGGGGCAGCCGTTGGTTCACCCCTCCACTTT. The complete variable domain, with remaining parts taken from reference TRBV5-1 and TRBJ1-6, reads KAGVTQTPRYLIKTRGQQVTLSCSPISGHRSVSWYQQTPGQGLQFLFEYFSETQRNKGNFPGRFSGRQFSNSRSEMNVSTLELGDSALYLCASSLGAAVGSPLHFGNGTRLTVT.

V is TRBV5-6 and J is TRBJ2-4; 7 bases are shared with TRBD2. The CDR3 contains 14 residues. The ends lost 1 base at V and 8 bases at J; junction bases unmatched: 6. CDR1 and CDR2 from the germline V gene are SGHDT and YYEEEE. The CDR3 spells CASSLPAGVDIQYF. As DNA, the CDR3 is TGTGCCAGCAGCTTGCCCGCGGGAGTAGACATTCAGTACTTC.

V gene TRBV28 combines with J gene TRBJ1-1; D might be TRBD1 (5 bases). From germline, CDR1 is MDHEN and CDR2 SYDVKM. V lost 5 bases and J 6 bases, leaving 19 bases between the germline ends. This CDR3 spans 15 amino acids. In DNA form, the CDR3 reads TGTGCCAGCAGTGAAAGGGCAGGGTGGGCCCCTGAAGCTTTCTTT. It codes for CASSERAGWAPEAFF.

The chain combines TRBV28 with TRBJ2-1, with a tentative D call TRBD2 (5 bases). V was pared by 6 bases and J by 2 bases, with 11 bases between. The CDR3 covers 14 residues. The V gene's germline CDR1 is MDHEN and CDR2 SYDVKM. This CDR3 is CASRLGEAYNEQFF. DNA for the CDR3: TGTGCCAGCAGACTCGGGGAAGCCTACAATGAGCAGTTCTTC.

The J gene is TRBJ2-3, the V gene TRBV9; D remains ambiguous. V lost 1 base to trimming and J lost 1 base, with 13 bases between them. CDR3 length: 16 amino acids. CDR1 and CDR2 from the germline V gene are SGDLS and YYNGEE. CDR3 nucleotides: TGTGCCAGCAGCGTATTTGGCGGTTGGGGCACAGATACGCAGTATTTT. This encodes CASSVFGGWGTDTQYF.

J is TRBJ1-2 and V is TRBV14; D ambiguous. The germline gives CDR1 SGHDN, CDR2 FVKESK. The V end lost 4 bases, the J end lost 2 bases, and 8 bases lay between the germline ends. The length of the CDR3 is 13 residues. The CDR3 region has the DNA TGTGCCAGCAGCCCCGACCCAAACTATGGCTACACCTTC. It translates to CASSPDPNYGYTF.

V is TRBV4-3 and J is TRBJ2-7, with unresolved D. The V gene lost 0 bases and the J gene lost 2 bases, with 8 bases spanning the gap. This CDR3 comprises 14 residues. The V gene's germline CDR1 is LGHNA and CDR2 YSLEER. In DNA form, the CDR3 reads TGCGCCAGCAGCCAAGATCCTGGGCCCTACGAGCAGTACTTC. Protein sequence: CASSQDPGPYEQYF.

The chain combines TRBV5-1 with TRBJ2-3, with TRBD1 matching 9 bases. Germline values: CDR1 SGHRS, CDR2 YFSETQ. J lost 2 bases, V lost 4 bases, and 11 bases had no gene match. The CDR3 extends over 17 amino acids. The CDR3 is CASSPVPGQGSTDTQYF. As DNA, the CDR3 is TGCGCCAGCAGCCCGGTACCGGGACAGGGATCCACAGATACGCAGTATTTT.